This T cell receptor beta chain was profiled in a study of cytomegalovirus exposure and HLA in healthy donors. PCR amplification relied on 60 Vbeta primers (plus 13 Jbeta primers). Measured with immunoSEQ multiplex PCR; TCRdb has only the in-frame clones, and not every one. The sample consists of about 190,000 clones, about three quarters of them appearing once. This clone was counted a single time. Sequencing was carried out using PBMCs. The receptor's source is a woman aged 30 to 39 in good health and CMV-seropositive.

The CDR3 reads CASSSQGVFFDTEAFF. In nucleotides, the CDR3 is TGTGCCAGCAGCTCACAGGGGGTGTTTTTTGACACTGAAGCTTTCTTT. V is TRBV7-2 and J is TRBJ1-1; TRBD1 matches at 8 bases. The CDR3 totals 16 residues. The junction had 10 bases not matched to a gene; V was cut back by 4 bases and J by 3 bases. CDR1 and CDR2 from the germline V gene are SGHTA and FQGNSA.